This T cell receptor beta chain was identified in a study of CD8 T cells in ankylosing spondylitis. Study outcomes and limitations: Reports of some motif variants in reactive arthritis synovial fluid and blood predate this one. Disease-associated clones were reportedly significantly overrepresented in matched ankylosing spondylitis synovial fluid. As for the disease-linked clones, they showed a CD8+ phenotype and occurred at relatively low frequencies in peripheral blood. Characteristic, it appeared, of ankylosing spondylitis blood was a TCR beta motif of about eight highly homologous variants.

Making use of molecular barcodes, quantitative 5'-RACE generated TCR beta libraries. TCRdb fed the 5' RACE reads into MiXCR, producing one record per CDR3 protein. The sample carries approximately 140,000 distinct CDR3 sequences, approximately 17% recorded once. As concerns this clonotype: What it binds is not known.

The V end was cut by 3 bases, the J end by 4 bases, with 19 bases between. CDR1 MGHRA and CDR2 YSYEKL come from the germline V gene. The CDR3 spans 18 residues. The specimen was blood, either unsorted or a sorted T cell fraction (not recorded which). The sequence was collected from a male donor with ankylosing spondylitis. This chain links TRBV4-1 with TRBJ1-6; no clear D gene. The CDR3 nucleotides are TGCGCCAGCAGCCACAAGTTGTCGGACTCCCCGTATAATTCACCCCTCCACTTT. This translates into CASSHKLSDSPYNSPLHF.